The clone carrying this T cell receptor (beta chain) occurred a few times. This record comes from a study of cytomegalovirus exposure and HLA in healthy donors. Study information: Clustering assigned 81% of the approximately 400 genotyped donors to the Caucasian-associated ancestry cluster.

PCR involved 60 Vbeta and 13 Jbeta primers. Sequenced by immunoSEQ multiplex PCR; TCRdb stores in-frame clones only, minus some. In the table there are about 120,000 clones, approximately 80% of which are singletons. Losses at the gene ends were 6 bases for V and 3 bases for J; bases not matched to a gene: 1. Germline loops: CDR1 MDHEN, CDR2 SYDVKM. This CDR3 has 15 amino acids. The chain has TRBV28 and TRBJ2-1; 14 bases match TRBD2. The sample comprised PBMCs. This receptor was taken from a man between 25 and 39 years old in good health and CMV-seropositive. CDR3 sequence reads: CASRGTSGSYNEQFF. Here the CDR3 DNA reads TGTGCCAGCAGGGGGACTAGCGGGAGCTACAATGAGCAGTTCTTC.